This TCR beta chain is drawn from a study of CD8+CD57+ T cells in acquired aplastic anemia. Study at large: The DNA of sorted CD4+ and CD8+ cells averaged roughly 3.2 ug.

CDR3 length equals 14 residues. Germline loops: CDR1 SGHTA, CDR2 FQGNSA. The germline V and J ends were trimmed by 2 bases and 2 bases, with 10 bases remaining between them. This clonotype was recorded a few times. Its matching antigen is unknown. TCR beta VDJ and CDR3 profiling used genomic DNA as template. In TCRdb, the reads were re-called with MiXCR into one record per CDR3 protein. The sample lists 150,000 to 200,000 distinct CDR3 sequences, less than 65% occurring once. Broader study findings: CD8+ Simpson's diversity in patients was not significantly different from that in controls. Researchers report that twenty-nine CD8+ CDR3 sequences appeared in both patients and controls.

Specimen: sorted CD4+, CD8+, or CD8+CD57+ T cells (not recorded which) from PBMCs. The TCR sequence derives from a human donor with severe aplastic anemia or a healthy control (not recorded which). This chain uses TRBV7-2 with TRBJ2-7; D perhaps matches TRBD2 (6 bases). In DNA form, the CDR3 reads TGTGCCAGCAGCTTATCACGGACTACCTACGAGCAGTACTTC. Its protein product is CASSLSRTTYEQYF.